The T cell receptor beta chain under discussion was sequenced for a study of cytomegalovirus exposure and HLA in healthy donors listed by TCRdb under 2017. About the study as a whole: An earlier analysis of roughly 500 of the donors reported more than 250 Gb of sequence data and roughly 100 million unique TCR beta sequences from about 200 million T cells. An early release covering roughly 600 HLA-typed donors comprised around 300 gigabases of sequencing data and around 86 million unique TCR sequences. Among the roughly 400 genotyped donors, around 79% belonged to the genetic ancestry cluster associated with self-reported Caucasian donors. The study aimed to test whether signatures of past pathogen exposure could be identified by cataloging public T cell receptors. The study profiled the T cell repertoires of under 700 subjects by immunosequencing and related them to cytomegalovirus serostatus. In addition to the first cohort of 666 subjects, a separate validation cohort of approximately 110 different subjects was used. To predict cytomegalovirus infection status, the study brought together high-throughput TCR immunosequencing, statistical association of individual TCRs with disease status, and machine learning. A later analysis re-examined previously published TCR beta repertoires from about 700 donors and added high-resolution HLA genotyping to investigate patterns of TCR occurrence. Rather than using new phenotypic data, the later analysis identified candidate immune exposures from TCR beta sequences and from how often those sequences occurred across donors. In an earlier analysis of 587 of the donors, high-throughput TCR beta sequencing was used to judge whether each TCR beta V gene segment behaved as functional or pseudogenic. Donor age, sex, ethnicity and CMV serostatus were collected together with the repertoire data. In a later genetic analysis, genome-wide SNP genotypes for about three fifths of the roughly 670 donors were used, and that subset was treated as a discovery cohort. All discovery cohort repertoires had been generated using a single sequencing platform. Both class I and class II loci were covered by HLA typing, at four-digit resolution. Typing coverage varied by locus: 629-630 donors for A, B, C, DRB1 and DQB1; some 520 for DQA1; nearly 610 for DPA1; approximately 450 for DPB1. Because of strong linkage in the cohort, four or five DR-DQ haplotypes were treated as single units for association and clustering. Among some 400 genotyped donors of the cohort, an average of roughly 240,000 unique TCR beta nucleotide sequences were sequenced per donor, about a sixth of them non-productive.

Libraries came from the immunoSEQ multiplex PCR assay. The multiplex PCR relied on a mix of 60 forward primers for TCR Vbeta segments and 13 reverse primers for TCR Jbeta segments. The CDR3 region of rearranged TCR beta genes was amplified from genomic DNA with a multiplex PCR assay. The amplified TCR beta libraries were sequenced on the Illumina HiSeq System as 87-base-pair reads. Turning to the authors' computational methods: In a later analysis, 77 million or so unique TCR beta chains were counted across the 650 to 750 repertoires, and roughly 11 million of these chains were shared by at least two donors. A nearest-neighbor algorithm error-corrected the raw reads and collapsed the reads into unique sequences, merging closely related sequences to remove PCR and sequencing errors. V, D and J gene segments were assigned by aligning CDR3 sequences to IMGT reference sequences. For a sequence to be retained, at least a six-nucleotide match to both a V gene segment and a J gene segment was required. Rearrangements were called productive when the CDR3 lacked stop codons and stayed in frame with V and J; all others were non-productive. Following IMGT convention, CDR3 was defined as the stretch from the second conserved V-encoded cysteine to the conserved J-encoded phenylalanine. The earlier analysis of some 540 of the donors excluded any sequence lacking an unambiguous match to a single V gene segment. An earlier analysis of a few hundred of the donors classified V segments as functional when productive rearrangements were above 56.7% and as segregating when the standard deviation between donors was above 5%. A statistical classification framework was developed to diagnose cytomegalovirus status using the catalog of TCR beta chain sequences. V and J gene assignment, in a later analysis, came from comparing TCR nucleotide sequences with IMGT/GENE-DB human TR gene sequences. In a later analysis, CDR3 sequences and most-parsimonious VDJ recombination scenarios were assigned using the TCRdist pipeline. In a later analysis, each TCR beta chain was defined by its CDR3 amino acid sequence together with its V-gene family, and reads without a unique V-gene family were excluded. In a later analysis, nearly 600 highly shared, low-generation-probability nucleotide sequences were removed to address suspected cross-contamination and a sequencing artifact. In a later analysis, a clonal expansion index for each public chain was calculated from normalized within-repertoire ranks of inferred template counts. In a later analysis, generation probabilities were computed using a VDJ recombination model fitted to out-of-frame rearrangements, and the results were checked against IGoR. In a later analysis, hypergeometric tests were used to score TCR-TCR, TCR-HLA and TCR-CMV co-occurrence, with a repertoire-size bias correction applied to TCR pairs. A later analysis estimated false discovery rates by permuting HLA or CMV assignments 20 times. In a later analysis, co-occurring TCRs were grouped using DBSCAN, with TCRdist sequence similarity added in when clustering inside HLA-allele-positive subsets. Repertoires with fewer than 30,000 or more than 120,000 public chains, plus five repertoires with anomalous nucleotide sharing, were excluded from co-occurrence clustering. TCRdb carries this immuneACCESS record with in-frame sequences only. Its versions omit some clonotypes, under half of them owing to an unresolved V gene in the studies checked, with the rest unexplained. V and J calls and clone size are copied from that table; D and trimming were computed from the DNA. This sample lists under 150,000 clones; about 86% were detected once. 3.9% of the sample lies in the top ten.

Clipping removes 3 bases from V and 3 bases from J, with 7 as the unmatched junction base count. CDR1 SGDLS and CDR2 YYNGEE were looked up in the germline V gene. The CDR3 contains 17 residues, cysteine and phenylalanine counted. The only DNA kept is the CDR3, 51 bases in frame from the first base. In total, 630 or so healthy bone marrow donors made up the cohort. Cohort members were all nominally healthy when sampled, although unrecorded immune exposures were likely present. The donor was CMV seronegative and was included in the group of 352 seronegative cohort members. Every donor gave a peripheral blood sample, and the peripheral blood mononuclear cells from that sample were used for TCR beta sequencing. Genomic DNA extraction from the blood cell samples was performed with the Qiagen DNeasy Blood Extraction Kit. There are a few counts of this clone. The clone's antigen remains unknown. Nothing much larger sits one base from this clone, and base qualities are not available.

Results and caveats for the whole study, not just this receptor: In vitro tests confirmed that a few of the cytomegalovirus-associated TCR beta chains recognize cytomegalovirus antigens. Across donors, most TCR sequences were observed very rarely, whereas some public TCRs were present in many individuals. For the cohort, immune exposure information was limited to CMV serostatus. Strong co-occurrence of HLA alleles, especially DR and DQ, made assigning TCR associations to individual alleles difficult. In an earlier analysis of roughly 500 of the donors, most TCR beta V segments appeared in productive rearrangements about 87% or about 30% of the time, broadly matching IMGT annotations. The sequencing pipeline was judged likely to have produced a cluster of highly shared sequence variants as a technical artifact. According to the authors, the approach could potentially be generalized to other disease states and immunological phenotypes. A later genetic analysis associated a missense DCLRE1C variant with V-gene and J-gene trimming of TCR beta chains, and an independent cohort replicated the association. In this cohort, only TCR beta chains were sequenced, and detectable features were limited by the absence of alpha or paired-chain data. A later analysis found that HLA-associated TCR beta chains were more clonally expanded and had lower generation probabilities than equally common non-associated chains. In a later analysis, 16,951 TCR beta sequences were associated with specific HLA alleles at a false discovery rate of 0.05. HLA typing was unavailable for some donors at each locus, so association tests used only the typed subset. In the study, some 180 TCR beta chains were listed as associated with cytomegalovirus. According to a later genetic analysis, donors in an Asian-associated ancestry cluster had fewer N-insertions in productive TCRs than the roughly 700-donor mean. A further reported finding was that TCR beta sequences accurately predicted the HLA-A and HLA-B alleles for most subjects in the first cohort. According to a later analysis, parvovirus B19, influenza, CMV and Epstein-Barr virus appeared linked to several top co-occurrence clusters. A later analysis found that TCR association rates varied across HLA loci, with DRB1 alleles showing the most associated TCRs and HLA-C alleles the fewest. A later analysis found that most CMV-associated TCR beta chains appeared HLA-restricted, with HLA associations seemingly driven largely by CMV exposure. Correlated functional status among segregating V segments might reflect linkage disequilibrium, but an unknown experimental factor could not be ruled out. Because counts were too low, some 16 rarely observed V segments, including chromosome 9 orphons, were excluded from the earlier analysis of 500 to 700 of the donors. Presence/absence analyses assumed roughly uniform sequencing depth across donors, an assumption that may not hold. In both the original and validation cohorts, the classifier was reported to diagnose cytomegalovirus status with high specificity and sensitivity. Some IMGT-functional V segments, including TRBV6-2 and TRBV6-3, could not be distinguished by the 87-base-pair reads and were therefore excluded.

The TCR sequence derives from a woman aged 25 to 39 in good health and CMV-seronegative. This chain is built from TRBV9 and TRBJ2-5, with 14 bases aligning to TRBD2. Sequences were obtained from PBMCs. The DNA sequence reads TGTGCCAGCAGCGCGCCCCCGGGACTAGCGGGAGAAGAGACCCAGTACTTC. It translates to CASSAPPGLAGEETQYF.